This is a list of T cell receptor beta chains from one sample in a study of PD-1 blockade in classical Hodgkin lymphoma. TCRdb's table, derived via immunoSEQ multiplex PCR, lists solely in-frame clones and lacks some. The sample carries fewer than 25,000 clones, approximately 88% recorded once. Material: peripheral blood mononuclear cells (PBMCs), obtained before the fourth cycle of nivolumab. The source is a human donor with classical Hodgkin lymphoma. Each CDR3 is given with its conserved first and last residue. Fields, in order: V gene, D gene, clone size, J gene, CDR3 protein, CDR3 DNA. A D gene is named only where the DNA matches it firmly. Not all rows give a size; the values are once, few, many and, for expanded clones, a class.

>TRBV18|.|.|TRBJ2-7
CASSPRGSGQASPYEQYF
TGTGCCAGCTCACCACGGGGGAGTGGGCAGGCCTCTCCCTACGAGCAGTACTTC
>TRBV18|.|.|TRBJ2-6
CASSRLPLKGANVLTF
TGTGCCAGCTCACGACTACCCCTCAAGGGGGCCAACGTCCTGACTTTC
>TRBV12-2|.|few|TRBJ2-1
CASRPDHGVAGGPCLDNEQFF
TGTGCAAGTCGCCCCGACCACGGGGTAGCGGGGGGGCCTTGTCTCGACAATGAGCAGTTCTTC
>TRBV5-4|.|.|TRBJ2-4
CASSSLSRDIQYF
TGTGCCAGCAGCTCCTTGTCTAGAGACATTCAGTACTTC
>TRBV5-4|.|.|TRBJ1-4
CASSFSQGVNEKLFF
TGTGCCAGCAGCTTTTCTCAAGGGGTGAATGAAAAACTGTTTTTT
>TRBV29-1|.|.|TRBJ1-1
CSAEGRVNTEAFF
TGCAGCGCCGAAGGCAGGGTGAACACTGAAGCTTTCTTT
>TRBV11-2|TRBD2|.|TRBJ2-1
CASSRLAGGTLEQFF
TGTGCCAGCAGCCGACTAGCGGGAGGTACCTTGGAGCAGTTCTTC
>TRBV5-5|.|.|TRBJ2-3
CASSLGAGSTDTQYF
TGTGCCAGCAGCTTGGGGGCAGGGAGCACAGATACGCAGTATTTT
>TRBV7-6|.|few|TRBJ1-1
CASSLGGGGTEAFF
TGTGCCAGCAGCTTAGGTGGAGGAGGCACTGAAGCTTTCTTT
>TRBV30|.|.|TRBJ1-3
CAWSVGPGDTIYF
TGTGCCTGGAGTGTTGGCCCAGGGGACACCATATATTTT
>TRBV29-1|TRBD2|.|TRBJ2-7
CSAMGGEGRGYEQYF
TGCAGCGCCATGGGGGGGGAAGGGAGAGGGTACGAGCAGTACTTC
>TRBV15|.|.|TRBJ1-1
CATSRDRGIPEAFF
TGTGCCACCAGCAGAGACAGGGGTATCCCTGAAGCTTTCTTT
>TRBV15|TRBD2|once|TRBJ2-5
CATSGAGGLSSYQETQYF
TGTGCCACCAGCGGAGCGGGAGGCCTATCCTCCTACCAAGAGACCCAGTACTTC
>TRBV7-2|.|.|TRBJ2-1
CASSLVGGLLNEQFF
TGTGCCAGCAGCTTAGTTGGGGGACTCTTGAATGAGCAGTTCTTC
>TRBV11-3|.|.|TRBJ2-1
CASSPAGWGRYNEQFF
TGTGCCAGCAGCCCCGCCGGGTGGGGGCGGTATAATGAGCAGTTCTTC
>TRBV4-1|TRBD1|.|TRBJ2-7
CASSPGQGAGYEQYF
TGCGCCAGCAGCCCCGGACAGGGGGCGGGCTACGAGCAGTACTTC
>TRBV5-1|.|once|TRBJ1-4
CASSLGQWQEKLFF
TGCGCCAGCAGCTTGGGACAATGGCAAGAAAAACTGTTTTTT
>TRBV11-2|TRBD1|.|TRBJ2-7
CASSPLLVTGGSYEQYF
TGTGCCAGCAGCCCACTTTTGGTAACAGGGGGCTCCTACGAGCAGTACTTC
>TRBV6-4|TRBD2|.|TRBJ2-1
CASSDSMTSGRFANEQFF
TGTGCCAGCAGTGACTCAATGACTAGCGGGAGATTCGCAAATGAGCAGTTCTTC
>TRBV15|.|.|TRBJ1-1
CATSRVAAEAFF
TGTGCCACCAGCAGAGTTGCGGCCGAAGCTTTCTTT
>TRBV6-4|TRBD2|once|TRBJ2-3
CASSDRAGGTDTQYF
TGTGCCAGCAGTGACCGAGCGGGAGGCACAGATACGCAGTATTTT
>TRBV6-5|.|.|TRBJ1-3
CASSYSGIYGNTIYF
TGTGCCAGCAGTTACTCGGGGATATACGGAAACACCATATATTTT
>TRBV7-6|TRBD2|.|TRBJ2-2
CASSARSGGATGELFF
TGTGCCAGCAGCGCGCGGAGCGGGGGGGCCACCGGGGAGCTGTTTTTT
>TRBV9|.|few|TRBJ1-1
CASSVGGSMNTEAFF
TGTGCCAGCAGCGTAGGGGGGTCCATGAACACTGAAGCTTTCTTT
>TRBV10-2|TRBD2|once|TRBJ2-7
CASSVTSGPLPPEQYF
TGCGCCAGCAGTGTGACTAGCGGTCCCCTCCCTCCCGAGCAGTACTTC
>TRBV5-1|.|.|TRBJ2-3
CASGDGATDTQYF
TGCGCCAGCGGGGACGGCGCCACAGATACGCAGTATTTT
>TRBV7-9|.|.|TRBJ2-5
CASSLGGQETQYF
TGTGCCAGCAGCTTAGGAGGCCAAGAGACCCAGTACTTC
>TRBV7-9|.|.|TRBJ2-2
CASSLSSEGSGELFF
TGTGCCAGCAGCTTATCGTCGGAGGGTTCCGGGGAGCTGTTTTTT
>TRBV10-3|.|few|TRBJ1-2
CAIRLQKGNYGYTF
TGTGCCATCAGGCTACAGAAAGGTAACTATGGCTACACCTTC
>TRBV9|.|few|TRBJ2-7
CASSVGSWSYEQYF
TGTGCCAGCAGCGTAGGATCCTGGTCCTACGAGCAGTACTTC
>TRBV11-3|.|.|TRBJ2-7
CASSLSPGYEQYF
TGTGCCAGCAGCTTATCCCCCGGCTACGAGCAGTACTTC
>TRBV6-1|.|.|TRBJ1-2
CASSGREPPNYGYTF
TGTGCCAGCAGTGGCCGGGAGCCGCCTAACTATGGCTACACCTTC
>TRBV6-4|.|.|TRBJ1-4
CAPPGEKLFF
TGTGCCCCCCCGGGGGAAAAACTGTTTTTT
>TRBV7-3|.|.|TRBJ2-5
CASSIVETQYF
TGTGCCAGCAGCATAGTAGAGACCCAGTACTTC
>TRBV6-1|.|.|TRBJ2-3
CASSARGARSTDTQYF
TGTGCCAGCAGTGCCAGGGGAGCGAGGAGCACAGATACGCAGTATTTT
>TRBV2|.|.|TRBJ1-2
CASSEAPRGLDF
TGTGCCAGCAGTGAAGCCCCACGGGGGCTCGACTTC
>TRBV21-1|.|.|TRBJ1-2
CASNCNPGHSFYGYTF
TGTGCCAGCAACTGCAACCCGGGACATTCTTTCTATGGCTACACCTTC
>TRBV29-1|.|few|TRBJ1-2
CSVHSGDRGYTF
TGCAGCGTCCATTCGGGGGATCGTGGCTACACCTTC
>TRBV29-1|.|once|TRBJ1-4
CSVRPGVGEKLFF
TGCAGCGTTCGACCAGGGGTAGGGGAAAAACTGTTTTTT
>TRBV21-1|.|once|TRBJ2-1
CASRTNEQFF
TGTGCCAGCCGGACCAATGAGCAGTTCTTC
>TRBV9|TRBD2|.|TRBJ2-1
CASSATGTSGGNEQFF
TGTGCCAGCAGCGCCACCGGGACTAGCGGGGGGAATGAGCAGTTCTTC
>TRBV19|.|.|TRBJ1-6
CASSSKVGQGLPLHF
TGTGCCAGTAGTTCGAAGGTGGGCCAGGGTTTGCCCCTCCACTTT
>TRBV6-4|.|.|TRBJ2-2
CASSDGDFPTGELFF
TGTGCCAGCAGTGACGGAGACTTCCCCACCGGGGAGCTGTTTTTT
>TRBV13|TRBD2|.|TRBJ2-1
CASSLIGLAGREQFF
TGTGCCAGCAGCTTAATTGGGCTAGCGGGTCGTGAGCAGTTCTTC
>TRBV5-4|.|.|TRBJ1-1
CASSLVPARLNTEAFF
TGTGCCAGCAGCCTCGTCCCAGCAAGGTTGAACACTGAAGCTTTCTTT
>TRBV4-2|.|.|TRBJ1-6
CASSQDPSIPSEWNSPLHF
TGTGCCAGCAGCCAAGATCCCAGCATCCCCTCGGAGTGGAATTCACCCCTCCACTTT
>TRBV30|TRBD2|.|TRBJ2-7
CAWSVGLAGLYEQYF
TGTGCCTGGAGTGTAGGGCTAGCGGGCCTCTACGAGCAGTACTTC
>TRBV7-8|.|few|TRBJ2-7
CASSGYNYEQYF
TGTGCCAGCAGCGGATATAACTACGAGCAGTACTTC
>TRBV4-1|.|.|TRBJ2-5
CASSHWTGPGTQYF
TGCGCCAGCAGCCACTGGACGGGGCCGGGGACCCAGTACTTC
>TRBV10-2|.|.|TRBJ1-5
CASSESLGQGSQPQHF
TGCGCCAGCAGTGAGTCATTAGGGCAGGGAAGCCAGCCCCAGCATTTT
>TRBV7-9|.|once|TRBJ2-5
CASSPASLTSPEGETQYF
TGTGCCAGCAGCCCAGCCAGCCTTACCTCTCCGGAGGGAGAGACCCAGTACTTC
>TRBV6-1|.|.|TRBJ2-6
CASSEQVTGANVLTF
TGTGCCAGCAGTGAACAGGTGACTGGGGCCAACGTCCTGACTTTC
>TRBV10-3|TRBD2|.|TRBJ2-1
CAIRGLSGNSYNEQFF
TGTGCCATCAGAGGGCTGAGCGGGAACTCCTACAATGAGCAGTTCTTC
>TRBV11-2|.|.|TRBJ2-7
CASSQDTPYEQYF
TGTGCCAGCAGCCAGGACACCCCCTACGAGCAGTACTTC
>TRBV11-2|.|.|TRBJ2-1
CASSSSFGKDNEQFF
TGTGCCAGCAGCTCGAGTTTCGGGAAGGACAATGAGCAGTTCTTC
>TRBV27|TRBD2|.|TRBJ2-7
CASSLPGLAGEREQYF
TGTGCCAGCAGTTTACCGGGACTAGCGGGAGAGCGGGAGCAGTACTTC
>TRBV2|.|.|TRBJ1-1
CASIRLGGTEAFF
TGTGCCAGCATCAGATTGGGGGGCACTGAAGCTTTCTTT
>TRBV29-1|.|.|TRBJ2-7
CSVADLGHYSYEQYF
TGCAGCGTGGCTGACCTGGGACATTACTCCTACGAGCAGTACTTC
>TRBV5-6|.|.|TRBJ1-4
CASSLSDAREKLFF
TGTGCCAGCAGCTTAAGCGACGCGAGAGAAAAACTGTTTTTT
>TRBV2|TRBD2|once|TRBJ2-5
CASSDPWTSPETQYF
TGTGCCAGCAGTGATCCTTGGACTAGCCCAGAGACCCAGTACTTC